The sequence of this TCR beta chain was determined in a study of OX40 agonist ivuxolimab in advanced cancers. Trimming cost V 0 bases and J 6 bases; bases outside gene matches: 5. The CDR3 covers 14 residues. CDR1 is SGDLS and CDR2 is YYNGEE in the germline V gene. Anyone with autoimmune disease history or systemic immunosuppression was excluded. Baseline, cycle 4 day 1, and cycle 7 day 1 were the blood sampling points. Broader study findings: CD4+ and CD8+ blood T cells expanded clonally by week 6 at 0.1 to 3.0 mg/kg. No determination was made of the antigen specificity of the expanded peripheral T cells.

Produced via immunoSEQ multiplex PCR; TCRdb's table is partial and in-frame only. The sample has tens of thousands of clones, around 90% seen once. For this clone: Its matching antigen is unknown.

This chain connects TRBV9 to TRBJ1-2, with 7 bases aligning to TRBD1. The specimen was CD4+ or CD8+ T cells sorted from blood, collected in a trial of the OX40 agonist ivuxolimab. This TCR was sampled from an adult with an advanced solid tumor such as melanoma, head and neck, liver or kidney cancer. CDR3 DNA: TGTGCCAGCAGCGTAGAGGGGGCGCAGCATGGCTACACCTTC. Translated, it gives CASSVEGAQHGYTF.